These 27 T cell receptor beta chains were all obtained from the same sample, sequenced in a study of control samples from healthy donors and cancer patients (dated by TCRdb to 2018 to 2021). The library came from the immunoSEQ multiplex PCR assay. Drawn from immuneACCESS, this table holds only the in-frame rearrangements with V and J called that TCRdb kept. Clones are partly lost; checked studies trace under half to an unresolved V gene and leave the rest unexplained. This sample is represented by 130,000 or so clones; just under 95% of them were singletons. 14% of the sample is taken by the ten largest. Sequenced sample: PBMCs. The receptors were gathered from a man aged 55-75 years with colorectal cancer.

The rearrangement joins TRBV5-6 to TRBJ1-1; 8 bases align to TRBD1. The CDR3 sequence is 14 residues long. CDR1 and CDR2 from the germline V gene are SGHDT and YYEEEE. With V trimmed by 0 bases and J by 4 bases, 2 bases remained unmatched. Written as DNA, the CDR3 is TGTGCCAGCAGCTTGGAACAGGGGGTCACTGAAGCTTTCTTT. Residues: CASSLEQGVTEAFF.

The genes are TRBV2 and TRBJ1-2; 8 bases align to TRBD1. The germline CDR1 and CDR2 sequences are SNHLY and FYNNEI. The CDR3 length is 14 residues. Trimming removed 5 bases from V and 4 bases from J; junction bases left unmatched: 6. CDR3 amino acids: CASSLRGQGYGYTF. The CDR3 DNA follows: TGTGCCAGCAGTCTCAGGGGGCAAGGCTATGGCTACACCTTC.

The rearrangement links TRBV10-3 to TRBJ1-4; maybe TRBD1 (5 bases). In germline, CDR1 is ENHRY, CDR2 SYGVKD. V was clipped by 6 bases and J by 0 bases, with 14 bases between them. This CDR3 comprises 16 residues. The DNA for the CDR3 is TGTGCCATCAGGAAGGACGGGACCTCAACTAATGAAAAACTGTTTTTT. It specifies CAIRKDGTSTNEKLFF.

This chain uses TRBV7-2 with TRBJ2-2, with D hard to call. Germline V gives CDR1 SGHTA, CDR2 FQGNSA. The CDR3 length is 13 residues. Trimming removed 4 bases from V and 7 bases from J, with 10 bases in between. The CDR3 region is CASSSQDRGELFF. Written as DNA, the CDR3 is TGTGCCAGCAGCTCTCAGGACCGCGGGGAGCTGTTTTTT.

CDR3 DNA: TGTGCCAGCAGGGGCGGTAGCGGCGAGCAGTACTTC. It specifies CASRGGSGEQYF. The chain uses TRBV11-2 and TRBJ2-7, with D possibly TRBD2 on 6 matching bases. The CDR3 totals 12 residues. V gave up 6 bases and J gave up 6 bases, with 12 bases separating them. Germline V gene data show CDR1 as SGHAT and CDR2 as FQNNGV. Together with reference TRBV11-2 and TRBJ2-7, the CDR3 gives the full variable domain: EAGVAQSPRYKIIEKRQSVAFWCNPISGHATLYWYQQILGQGPKLLIQFQNNGVVDDSQLPKDRFSAERLKGVDSTLKIQPAKLEDSAVYLCASRGGSGEQYFGPGTRLTVT.

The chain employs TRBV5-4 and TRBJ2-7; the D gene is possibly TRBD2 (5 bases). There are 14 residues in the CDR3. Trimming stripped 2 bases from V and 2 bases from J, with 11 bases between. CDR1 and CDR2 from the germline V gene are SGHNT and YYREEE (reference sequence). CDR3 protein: CASSFNGVTYEQYF. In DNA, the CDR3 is TGTGCCAGCAGCTTTAACGGGGTGACCTACGAGCAGTACTTC.

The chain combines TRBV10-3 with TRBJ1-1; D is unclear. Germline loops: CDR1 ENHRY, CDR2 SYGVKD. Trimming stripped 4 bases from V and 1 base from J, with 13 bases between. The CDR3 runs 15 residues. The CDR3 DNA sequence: TGTGCCATCAGTGTGGGAGGGTTGGGGAACACTGAAGCTTTCTTT. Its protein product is CAISVGGLGNTEAFF.

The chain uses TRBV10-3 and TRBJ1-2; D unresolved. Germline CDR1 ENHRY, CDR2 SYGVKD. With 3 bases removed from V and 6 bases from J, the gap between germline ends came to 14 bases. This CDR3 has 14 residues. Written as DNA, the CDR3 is TGTGCCATCAGTGAAGGAGGGCGGGAGGATGGCTACACCTTC. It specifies CAISEGGREDGYTF.

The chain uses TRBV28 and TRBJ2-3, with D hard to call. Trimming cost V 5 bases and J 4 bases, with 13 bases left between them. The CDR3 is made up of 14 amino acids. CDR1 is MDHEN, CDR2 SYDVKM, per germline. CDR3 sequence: CASSPGPDPDTQYF. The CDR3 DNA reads TGTGCCAGCAGTCCCGGGCCCGACCCAGATACGCAGTATTTT.

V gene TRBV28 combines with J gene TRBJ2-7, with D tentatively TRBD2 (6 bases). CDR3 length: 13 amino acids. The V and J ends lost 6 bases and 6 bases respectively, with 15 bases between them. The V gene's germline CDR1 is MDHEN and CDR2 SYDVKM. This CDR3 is CASRLPGGFEQYF. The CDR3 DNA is TGTGCCAGCAGGCTCCCCGGAGGGTTCGAGCAGTACTTC.

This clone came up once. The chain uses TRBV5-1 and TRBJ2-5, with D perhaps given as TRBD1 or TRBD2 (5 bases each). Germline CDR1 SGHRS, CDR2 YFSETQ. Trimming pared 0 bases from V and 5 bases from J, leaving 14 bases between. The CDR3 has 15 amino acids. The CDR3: CASSLEGTGSETQYF. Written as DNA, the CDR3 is TGCGCCAGCAGCTTGGAAGGGACGGGGAGCGAGACCCAGTACTTC.

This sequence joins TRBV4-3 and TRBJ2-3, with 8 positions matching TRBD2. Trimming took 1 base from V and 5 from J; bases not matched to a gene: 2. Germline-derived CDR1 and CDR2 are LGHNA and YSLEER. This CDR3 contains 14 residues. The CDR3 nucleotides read TGCGCCAGCAGCCAAGGCGGGGGGATAGATACGCAGTATTTT. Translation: CASSQGGGIDTQYF.

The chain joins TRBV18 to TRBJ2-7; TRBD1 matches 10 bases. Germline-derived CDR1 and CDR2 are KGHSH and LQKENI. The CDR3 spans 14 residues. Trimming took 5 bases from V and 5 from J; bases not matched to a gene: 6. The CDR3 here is CASSSGQGINEQYF. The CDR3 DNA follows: TGTGCCAGCTCATCGGGACAGGGGATAAACGAGCAGTACTTC.

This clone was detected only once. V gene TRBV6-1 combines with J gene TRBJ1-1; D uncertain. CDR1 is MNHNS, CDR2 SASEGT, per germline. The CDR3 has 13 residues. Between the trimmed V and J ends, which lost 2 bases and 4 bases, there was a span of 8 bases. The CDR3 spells CASSELGVTEAFF. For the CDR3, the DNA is TGTGCCAGCAGTGAACTGGGCGTCACTGAAGCTTTCTTT.

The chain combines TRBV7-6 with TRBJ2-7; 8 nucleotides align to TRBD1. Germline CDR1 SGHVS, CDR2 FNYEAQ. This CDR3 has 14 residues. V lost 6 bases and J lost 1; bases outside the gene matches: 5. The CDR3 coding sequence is TGTGCCAGCAGGGCGGGACAGGAATCCTACGAGCAGTACTTC. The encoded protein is CASRAGQESYEQYF.

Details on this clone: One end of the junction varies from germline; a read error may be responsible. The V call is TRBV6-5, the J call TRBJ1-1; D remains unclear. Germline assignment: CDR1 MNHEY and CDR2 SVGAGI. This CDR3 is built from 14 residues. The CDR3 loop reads CASSDSTLGTEAFF. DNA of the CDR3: TGTGCCAGCAGTGACTCTACCCTGGGCACTGAAGCTTTCTTT.

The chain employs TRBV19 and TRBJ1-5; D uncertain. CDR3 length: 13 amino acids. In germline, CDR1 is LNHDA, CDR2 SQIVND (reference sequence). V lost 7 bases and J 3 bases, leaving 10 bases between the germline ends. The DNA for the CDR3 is TGTGCCAGTAAAAAAGACTTCAATCAGCCCCAGCATTTT. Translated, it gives CASKKDFNQPQHF. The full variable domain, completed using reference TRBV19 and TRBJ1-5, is DGGITQSPKYLFRKEGQNVTLSCEQNLNHDAMYWYRQDPGQGLRLIYYSQIVNDFQKGDIAEGYSVSREKKESFPLTVTSAQKNPTAFYLCASKKDFNQPQHFGDGTRLSIL.

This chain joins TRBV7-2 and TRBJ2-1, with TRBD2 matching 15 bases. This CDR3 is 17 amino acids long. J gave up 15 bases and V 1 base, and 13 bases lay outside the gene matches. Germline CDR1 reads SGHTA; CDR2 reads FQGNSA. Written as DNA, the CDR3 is TGTGCCAGCAGCTTAGACCCCCGGACTAGCGGGGGGGCCCAACGGTTCTTC. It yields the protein CASSLDPRTSGGAQRFF.

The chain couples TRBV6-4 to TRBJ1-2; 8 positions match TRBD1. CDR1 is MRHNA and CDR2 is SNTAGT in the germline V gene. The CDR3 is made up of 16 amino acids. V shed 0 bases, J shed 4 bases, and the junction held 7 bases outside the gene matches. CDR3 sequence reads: CASSDSNAGGGYGYTF. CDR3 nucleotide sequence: TGTGCCAGCAGTGACTCGAACGCAGGGGGCGGCTATGGCTACACCTTC.

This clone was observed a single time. CDR3 region: CATSDPSDSNEQFF. Here the CDR3 DNA reads TGTGCCACCAGTGACCCATCGGACAGCAATGAGCAGTTCTTC. The chain has TRBV24-1 and TRBJ2-1, with a tentative D call TRBD1 (6 bases). V lost 4 bases and J lost 6, with 12 bases in between. Germline CDR1 and CDR2: KGHDR and SFDVKD. The CDR3 has 14 residues.

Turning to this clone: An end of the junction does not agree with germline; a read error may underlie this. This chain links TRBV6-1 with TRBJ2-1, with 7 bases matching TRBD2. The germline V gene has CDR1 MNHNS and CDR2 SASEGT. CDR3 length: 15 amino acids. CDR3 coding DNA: TGTGCCAGCAGAGAAGATGGCGGGGGCTACAATGAGCAGTTCTTC. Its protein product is CASREDGGGYNEQFF.

The CDR3 here is CASSPGLAGVPPLAYEQYF. CDR3 in DNA: TGCGCCAGCAGCCCGGGACTAGCGGGGGTACCCCCGCTTGCCTACGAGCAGTACTTC. V and J are TRBV23-1 and TRBJ2-7; TRBD2 aligns across 14 bases. TRBV23-1 is an open reading frame, and its role is uncertain. V lost 6 bases and J lost 2; bases outside the gene matches: 15. The CDR3 covers 19 residues.

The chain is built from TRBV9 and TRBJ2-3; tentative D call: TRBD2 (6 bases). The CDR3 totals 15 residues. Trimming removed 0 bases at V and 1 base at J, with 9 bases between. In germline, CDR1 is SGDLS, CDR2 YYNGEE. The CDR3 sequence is CASSVEGLRTDTQYF. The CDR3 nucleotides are TGTGCCAGCAGCGTAGAGGGACTTCGCACAGATACGCAGTATTTT.

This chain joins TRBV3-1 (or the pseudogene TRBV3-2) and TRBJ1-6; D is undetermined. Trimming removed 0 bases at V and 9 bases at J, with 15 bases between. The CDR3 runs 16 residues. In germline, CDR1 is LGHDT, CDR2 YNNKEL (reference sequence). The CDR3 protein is CASSQDPGIGGSPLHF. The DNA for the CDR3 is TGTGCCAGCAGCCAAGATCCAGGAATAGGCGGTTCACCCCTCCACTTT.

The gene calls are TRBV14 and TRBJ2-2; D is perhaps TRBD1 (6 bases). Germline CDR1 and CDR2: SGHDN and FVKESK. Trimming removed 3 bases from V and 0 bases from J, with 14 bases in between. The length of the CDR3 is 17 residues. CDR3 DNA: TGTGCCAGCAGCCAGGCACAGGGACGGGCGAACACCGGGGAGCTGTTTTTT. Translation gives CASSQAQGRANTGELFF.

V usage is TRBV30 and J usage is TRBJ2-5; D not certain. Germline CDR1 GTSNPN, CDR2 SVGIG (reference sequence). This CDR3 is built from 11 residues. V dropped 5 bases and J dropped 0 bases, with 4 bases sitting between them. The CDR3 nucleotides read TGTGCCTGGGGACACCAAGAGACCCAGTACTTC. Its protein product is CAWGHQETQYF.

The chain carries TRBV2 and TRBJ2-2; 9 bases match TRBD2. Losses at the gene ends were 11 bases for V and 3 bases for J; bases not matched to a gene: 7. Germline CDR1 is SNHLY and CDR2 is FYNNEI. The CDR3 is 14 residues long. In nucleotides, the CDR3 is TGTGCCCAGCTAGCGGGACGAGACACCGGGGAGCTGTTTTTT. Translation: CAQLAGRDTGELFF.